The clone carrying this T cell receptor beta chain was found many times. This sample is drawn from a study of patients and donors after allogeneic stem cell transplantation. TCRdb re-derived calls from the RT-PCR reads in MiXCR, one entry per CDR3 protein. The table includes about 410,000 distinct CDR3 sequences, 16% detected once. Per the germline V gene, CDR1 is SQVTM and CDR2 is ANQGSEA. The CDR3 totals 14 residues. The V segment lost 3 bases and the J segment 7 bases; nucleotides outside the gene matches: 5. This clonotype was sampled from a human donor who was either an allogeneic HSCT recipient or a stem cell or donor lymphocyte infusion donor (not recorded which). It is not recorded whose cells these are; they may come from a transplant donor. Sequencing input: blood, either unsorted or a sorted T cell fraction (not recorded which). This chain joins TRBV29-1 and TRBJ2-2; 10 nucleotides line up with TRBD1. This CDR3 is CSVEAGTGDGELFF. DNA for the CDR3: TGCAGCGTTGAGGCCGGGACAGGGGACGGGGAGCTGTTTTTT.